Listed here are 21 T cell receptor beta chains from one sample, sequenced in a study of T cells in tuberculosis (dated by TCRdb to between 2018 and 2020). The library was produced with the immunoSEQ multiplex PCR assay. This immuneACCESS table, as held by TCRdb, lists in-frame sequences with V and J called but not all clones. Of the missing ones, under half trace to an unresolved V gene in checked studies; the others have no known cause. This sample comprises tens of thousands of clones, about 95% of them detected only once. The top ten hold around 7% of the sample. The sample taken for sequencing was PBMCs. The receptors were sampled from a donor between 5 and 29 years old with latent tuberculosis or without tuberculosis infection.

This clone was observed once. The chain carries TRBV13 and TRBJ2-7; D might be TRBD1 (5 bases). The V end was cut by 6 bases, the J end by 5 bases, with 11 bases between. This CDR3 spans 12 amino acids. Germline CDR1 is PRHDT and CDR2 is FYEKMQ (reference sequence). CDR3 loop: CASSQGSDEQYF. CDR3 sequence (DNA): TGTGCCAGCAGTCAGGGCAGCGACGAGCAGTACTTC.

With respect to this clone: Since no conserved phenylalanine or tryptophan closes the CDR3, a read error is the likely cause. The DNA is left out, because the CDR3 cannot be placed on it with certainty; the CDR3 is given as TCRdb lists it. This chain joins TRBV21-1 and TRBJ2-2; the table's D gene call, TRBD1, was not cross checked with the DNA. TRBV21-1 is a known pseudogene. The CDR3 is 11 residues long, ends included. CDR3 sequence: CASSKVRQYRT.

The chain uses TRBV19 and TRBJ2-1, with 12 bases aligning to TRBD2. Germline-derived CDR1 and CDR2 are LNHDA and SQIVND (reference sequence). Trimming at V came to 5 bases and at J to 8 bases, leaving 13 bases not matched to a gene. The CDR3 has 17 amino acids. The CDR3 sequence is CASSLGRLAGAADEQFF. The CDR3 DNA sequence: TGTGCCAGTAGTTTAGGGCGACTAGCGGGAGCTGCAGATGAGCAGTTCTTC.

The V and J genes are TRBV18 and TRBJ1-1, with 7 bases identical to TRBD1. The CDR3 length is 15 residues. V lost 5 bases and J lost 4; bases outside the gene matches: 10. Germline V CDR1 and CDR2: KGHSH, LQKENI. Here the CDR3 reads CASSEATGFSTEAFF. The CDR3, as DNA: TGTGCCAGCTCAGAGGCGACAGGGTTTTCCACTGAAGCTTTCTTT.

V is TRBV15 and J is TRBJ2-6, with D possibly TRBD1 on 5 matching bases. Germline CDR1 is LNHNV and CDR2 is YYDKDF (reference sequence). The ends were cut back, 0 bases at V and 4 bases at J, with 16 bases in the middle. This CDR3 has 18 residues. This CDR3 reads CATSRDPFSGYGANVLTF. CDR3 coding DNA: TGTGCCACCAGCAGAGATCCTTTTTCAGGGTACGGGGCCAACGTCCTGACTTTC.

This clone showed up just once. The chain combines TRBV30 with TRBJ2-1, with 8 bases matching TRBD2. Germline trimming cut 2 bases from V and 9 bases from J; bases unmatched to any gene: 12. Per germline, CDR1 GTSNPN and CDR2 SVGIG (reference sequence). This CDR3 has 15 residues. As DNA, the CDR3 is TGTGCCTGGAGTAGGGGACGGGGGGGCTTAAGTGAGCAGTTCTTC. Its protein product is CAWSRGRGGLSEQFF.

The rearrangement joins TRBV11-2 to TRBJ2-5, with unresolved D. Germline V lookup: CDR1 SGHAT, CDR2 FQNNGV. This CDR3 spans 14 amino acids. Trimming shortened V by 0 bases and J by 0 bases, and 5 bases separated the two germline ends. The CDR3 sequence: CASSLDLYQETQYF. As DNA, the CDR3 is TGTGCCAGCAGCTTAGATCTGTACCAAGAGACCCAGTACTTC. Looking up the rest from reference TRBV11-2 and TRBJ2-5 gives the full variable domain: EAGVAQSPRYKIIEKRQSVAFWCNPISGHATLYWYQQILGQGPKLLIQFQNNGVVDDSQLPKDRFSAERLKGVDSTLKIQPAKLEDSAVYLCASSLDLYQETQYFGPGTRLLVL.

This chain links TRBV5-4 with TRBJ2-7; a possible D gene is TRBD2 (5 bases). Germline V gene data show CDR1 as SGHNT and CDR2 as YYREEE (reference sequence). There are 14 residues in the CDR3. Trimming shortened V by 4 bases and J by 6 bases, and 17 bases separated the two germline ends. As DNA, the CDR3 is TGTGCCAGCAGCCTTTTTGGGAGACGGGCCGAGCAGTACTTC. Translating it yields CASSLFGRRAEQYF.

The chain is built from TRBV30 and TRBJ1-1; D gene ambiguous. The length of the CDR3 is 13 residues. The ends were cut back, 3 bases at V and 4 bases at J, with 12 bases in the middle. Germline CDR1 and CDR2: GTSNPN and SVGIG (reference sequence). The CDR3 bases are TGTGCCTGGAGGAATTTACGGTCCACTGAAGCTTTCTTT. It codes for CAWRNLRSTEAFF.

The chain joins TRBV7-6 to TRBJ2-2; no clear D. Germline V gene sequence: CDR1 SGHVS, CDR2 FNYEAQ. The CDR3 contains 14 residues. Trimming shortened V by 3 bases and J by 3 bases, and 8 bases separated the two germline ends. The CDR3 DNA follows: TGTGCCAGCAGCTTGATGGCGGACACCGGGGAGCTGTTTTTT. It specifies CASSLMADTGELFF. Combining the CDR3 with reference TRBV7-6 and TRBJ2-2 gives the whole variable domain GAGVSQSPRYKVTKRGQDVALRCDPISGHVSLYWYRQALGQGPEFLTYFNYEAQQDKSGLPNDRFSAERPEGSISTLTIQRTEQRDSAMYRCASSLMADTGELFFGEGSRLTVL.

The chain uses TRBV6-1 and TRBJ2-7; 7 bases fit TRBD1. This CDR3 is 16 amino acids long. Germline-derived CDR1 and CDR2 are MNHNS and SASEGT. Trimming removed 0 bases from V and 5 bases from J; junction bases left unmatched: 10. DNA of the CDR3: TGTGCCAGCAGTGAAGCGCTAGGGCAGGGGGTCAACGAGCAGTACTTC. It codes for CASSEALGQGVNEQYF.

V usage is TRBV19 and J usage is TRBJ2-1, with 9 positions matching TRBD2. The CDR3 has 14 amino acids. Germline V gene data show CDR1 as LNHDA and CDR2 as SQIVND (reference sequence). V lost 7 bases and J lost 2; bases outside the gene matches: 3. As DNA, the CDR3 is TGTGCCAGTAAGGCTAGCGGGGCCTACAATGAGCAGTTCTTC. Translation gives CASKASGAYNEQFF.

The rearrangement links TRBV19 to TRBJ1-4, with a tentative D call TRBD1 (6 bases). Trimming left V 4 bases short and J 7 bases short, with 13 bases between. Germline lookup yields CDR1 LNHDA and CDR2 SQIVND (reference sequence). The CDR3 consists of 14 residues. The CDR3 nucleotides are TGTGCCAGTAGTAAACAGGGTGGAAGTGAAAAACTGTTTTTT. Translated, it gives CASSKQGGSEKLFF.

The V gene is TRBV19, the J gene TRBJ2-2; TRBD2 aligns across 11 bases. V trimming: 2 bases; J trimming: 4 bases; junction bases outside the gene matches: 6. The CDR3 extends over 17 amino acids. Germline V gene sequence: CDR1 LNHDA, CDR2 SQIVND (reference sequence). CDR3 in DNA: TGTGCCAGTAGTATAATTCCACTAGCGGGAGTCACCGGGGAGCTGTTTTTT. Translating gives CASSIIPLAGVTGELFF.

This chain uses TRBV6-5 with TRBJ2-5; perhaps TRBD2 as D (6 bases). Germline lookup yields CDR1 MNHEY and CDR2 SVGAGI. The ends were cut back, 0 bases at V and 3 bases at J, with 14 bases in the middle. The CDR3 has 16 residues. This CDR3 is CASSYSGGAIKETQYF. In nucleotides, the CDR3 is TGTGCCAGCAGTTACTCGGGGGGAGCTATCAAAGAGACCCAGTACTTC.

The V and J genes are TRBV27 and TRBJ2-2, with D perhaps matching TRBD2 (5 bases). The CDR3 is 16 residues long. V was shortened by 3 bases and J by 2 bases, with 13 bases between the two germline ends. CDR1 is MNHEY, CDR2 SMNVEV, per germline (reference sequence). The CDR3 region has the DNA TGTGCCAGCAGTTTTGGGAGCGGCCTAAACACCGGGGAGCTGTTTTTT. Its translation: CASSFGSGLNTGELFF.

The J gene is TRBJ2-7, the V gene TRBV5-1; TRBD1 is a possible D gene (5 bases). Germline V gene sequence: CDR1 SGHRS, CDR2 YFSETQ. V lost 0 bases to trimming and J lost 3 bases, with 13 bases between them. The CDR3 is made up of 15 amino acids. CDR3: CASSLDPGSDYEQYF. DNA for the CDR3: TGCGCCAGCAGCTTGGACCCAGGGTCGGACTACGAGCAGTACTTC. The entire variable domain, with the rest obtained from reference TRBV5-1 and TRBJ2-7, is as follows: KAGVTQTPRYLIKTRGQQVTLSCSPISGHRSVSWYQQTPGQGLQFLFEYFSETQRNKGNFPGRFSGRQFSNSRSEMNVSTLELGDSALYLCASSLDPGSDYEQYFGPGTRLTVT.

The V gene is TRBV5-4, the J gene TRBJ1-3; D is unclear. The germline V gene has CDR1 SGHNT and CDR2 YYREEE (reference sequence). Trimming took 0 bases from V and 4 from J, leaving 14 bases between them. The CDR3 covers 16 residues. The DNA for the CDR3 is TGTGCCAGCAGCTTGGCACCATCGGGATCAGGAAACACCATATATTTT. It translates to CASSLAPSGSGNTIYF.

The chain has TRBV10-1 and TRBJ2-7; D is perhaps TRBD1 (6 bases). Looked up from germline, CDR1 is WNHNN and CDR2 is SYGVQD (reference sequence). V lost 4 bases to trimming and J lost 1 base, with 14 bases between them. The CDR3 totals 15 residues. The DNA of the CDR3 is TGCGCCAGCAGTGCGAAGACAGGCGAATCCTACGAGCAGTACTTC. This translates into CASSAKTGESYEQYF.

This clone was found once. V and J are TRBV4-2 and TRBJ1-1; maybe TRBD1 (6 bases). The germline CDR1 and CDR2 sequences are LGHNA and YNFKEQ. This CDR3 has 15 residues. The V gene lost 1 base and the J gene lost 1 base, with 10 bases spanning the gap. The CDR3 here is CASSQGGRGNTEAFF. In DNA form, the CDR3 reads TGTGCCAGCAGCCAAGGCGGCAGGGGGAACACTGAAGCTTTCTTT.

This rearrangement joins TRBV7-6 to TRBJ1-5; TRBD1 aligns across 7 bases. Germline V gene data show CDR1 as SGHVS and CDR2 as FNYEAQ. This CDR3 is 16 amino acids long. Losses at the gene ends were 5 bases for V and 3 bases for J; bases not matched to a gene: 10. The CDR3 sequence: CASSPQQGMYNQPQHF. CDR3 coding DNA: TGTGCCAGCAGCCCCCAACAGGGGATGTACAATCAGCCCCAGCATTTT.